This record concerns one TCR beta chain sequence. Its antigen remains unknown. This record belongs to a study of siplizumab effects on memory and regulatory T cells. The V gene's germline CDR1 is SGHAT and CDR2 FQNNGV. Trimming cost V 5 bases and J 2 bases, with 10 bases left between them. CDR3 size: 15 residues. Sequencing was performed with immunoSEQ multiplex PCR; in TCRdb, only in-frame clones are kept and a portion is missing. The sample consists of about 110,000 clones, roughly 92% of them appearing once. Study outcomes and limitations: Naive T cells seemed more diverse than memory cells; they also seemed major alloresponse contributors.

This TCR derives from a human donor in good health. The chain uses TRBV11-2 and TRBJ1-6, with D perhaps TRBD1 (5 bases). Material for sequencing was CD4+ T cells sorted from blood. The CDR3, as DNA: TGTGCCAGCAGCCGACAGAGAACCTATAATTCACCCCTCCACTTT. Encoded protein: CASSRQRTYNSPLHF.